Shown below are 25 T cell receptor beta chains from a single sample sequenced in a study of blood T cells in healthy people across ages. A second PCR, run for roughly 7 to 12 cycles, used a sample-barcoded 5' primer plus a J-beta primer mix. TCRdb fed the 5' RACE reads into MiXCR, producing one record per CDR3 protein. The table includes more than 800,000 distinct CDR3 sequences, under 35% detected once. The material sequenced was blood. These receptors were taken from an elderly woman in good health.

The V and J genes are TRBV7-8 and TRBJ2-5; TRBD2 aligns across 7 bases. CDR1 and CDR2 from the germline V gene are SGHVS and FQNEAQ. The ends lost 1 base at V and 7 bases at J; junction bases unmatched: 9. The CDR3 covers 15 residues. The CDR3, as DNA: TGTGCCAGCAGCTTAGGAGGGCGGGAGCGGGGGACCCAGTACTTC. This gives the protein CASSLGGRERGTQYF.

Of note for this clonotype: A much bigger clone sits one base away, suggesting this may be a read error. The chain couples TRBV6-2 or TRBV6-3 to TRBJ2-1; tentatively, D is TRBD1 (7 bases). The DNA end lines up better with TRBJ2-7; the J call may be wrong. The CDR3 contains 15 residues. Per the germline V gene, CDR1 is MNHEY and CDR2 is SVGEGT. The CDR3 DNA follows: TGTGCCAGCAGTTCGGCAGGGGGAGGCAACAATGAGCAGTACTTC. This gives the protein CASSSAGGGNNEQYF.

The chain employs TRBV6-1 and TRBJ1-6; tentative D call: TRBD1 (6 bases). The ends were cut back, 6 bases at V and 13 bases at J, with 19 bases in the middle. CDR1 and CDR2 (germline): MNHNS, SASEGT. The CDR3 sequence is 14 residues long. This CDR3 reads CASRRQAGVHPLHF. Here the CDR3 DNA reads TGTGCCAGCAGAAGACAGGCCGGCGTTCACCCCCTCCACTTT.

The genes are TRBV7-2 and TRBJ1-6; 7 bases are shared with TRBD1. The V segment lost 5 bases and the J segment 10 bases; nucleotides outside the gene matches: 11. Germline V lookup: CDR1 SGHTA, CDR2 FQGNSA. This CDR3 has 15 amino acids. The CDR3 DNA is TGTGCCAGCAGCCCCCGCACAGGGGAGAGATCACCCCTCCACTTT. It is translated as CASSPRTGERSPLHF.

This clonotype has just a few counts. This chain connects TRBV6-1 to TRBJ1-5, with a possible D match to TRBD1 (6 bases). The CDR3 loop spans 13 amino acids. Trimming stripped 7 bases from V and 3 bases from J, with 10 bases between. Per germline, CDR1 MNHNS and CDR2 SASEGT. Here the CDR3 reads CASTGGLNQPQHF. The CDR3 DNA is TGTGCCAGCACGGGGGGCCTCAATCAGCCCCAGCATTTT.

This clonotype was observed a handful of times. The gene calls are TRBV7-2 and TRBJ1-1; possible D gene TRBD1, 5 bases. This CDR3 has 15 residues. Per the germline V gene, CDR1 is SGHTA and CDR2 is FQGNSA. Trimming removed 5 bases from V and 1 base from J, with 14 bases in between. The CDR3 sequence: CASSQRQRANTEAFF. The CDR3 DNA reads as TGTGCCAGCAGCCAACGACAGAGAGCGAACACTGAAGCTTTCTTT. Drawing the rest from reference TRBV7-2 and TRBJ1-1, the complete variable domain is GAGVSQSPSNKVTEKGKDVELRCDPISGHTALYWYRQSLGQGLEFLIYFQGNSAPDKSGLPSDRFSAERTGGSVSTLTIQRTQQEDSAVYLCASSQRQRANTEAFFGQGTRLTVV.

Regarding this clonotype: A read error is possible here, since a much larger clone lies one base away. The V call is TRBV5-1, the J call TRBJ2-1, with no clear D. Germline CDR1 is SGHRS and CDR2 is YFSETQ. The CDR3 totals 13 residues. CDR3 protein: CASHPPSCNEQFF. CDR3 sequence (DNA): TGCGCCAGCCACCCTCCCTCCTGCAATGAGCAGTTCTTC.

The J gene is TRBJ1-1, the V gene TRBV6-1; 8 nucleotides line up with TRBD1. Germline trimming cut 8 bases from V and 0 bases from J; bases unmatched to any gene: 11. The CDR3 consists of 16 residues. Germline V gene lookup returns CDR1 MNHNS and CDR2 SASEGT. CDR3 bases: TGTGCCAGCCCTCAGAAGGACAGGGCGGTGAACACTGAAGCTTTCTTT. Its translation is CASPQKDRAVNTEAFF.

A remark on this clonotype: Mismatch with germline at one junction end may stem from a read error. The V call is TRBV12-3 or TRBV12-4, the J call TRBJ2-3, with D perhaps assigned TRBD1 or TRBD2 (6 bases each). This CDR3 has 15 amino acids. The CDR3 is CASSPRGVRADMQYF. The CDR3 region has the DNA TGTGCCAGCAGTCCTAGGGGGGTACGGGCAGATATGCAGTATTTT.

This clonotype was observed a few times. The chain joins TRBV20-1 to TRBJ1-1; D remains ambiguous. The CDR3 covers 13 residues. Trimming shortened V by 6 bases and J by 0 bases, and 11 bases separated the two germline ends. Germline CDR1 is DFQATT and CDR2 is SNEGSKA (reference sequence). The DNA of the CDR3 is TGCAGTGCGGGATCCCGCATGAACACTGAAGCTTTCTTT. Protein product: CSAGSRMNTEAFF.

This clonotype occurred many times. The chain joins TRBV10-3 to TRBJ1-2; a possible D gene is TRBD1 (6 bases). The CDR3 has 14 residues. CDR1 is ENHRY, CDR2 SYGVKD, per germline. V was cut by 2 bases and J by 7 bases, with 14 bases left in between. The CDR3 nucleotides are TGTGCCATCAGTGAGGACCAGGGGCGGTTTGGCTACACCTTC. It is translated as CAISEDQGRFGYTF.

In its sample, this clonotype was seen many times. V gene TRBV4-3 combines with J gene TRBJ1-2; TRBD1 is a possible D gene (5 bases). The CDR3 runs 15 residues. The V gene's germline CDR1 is LGHNA and CDR2 YSLEER. With 2 bases removed from V and 7 bases from J, the gap between germline ends came to 17 bases. The CDR3 nucleotides read TGCGCCAGCAGCCAAAAAGGCGGGGGTAGCGGTGGCTACACCTTC. Residues: CASSQKGGGSGGYTF.

This clonotype has only one observation. This may come from a read error, since a much larger clone is one base off. The chain couples TRBV9 to TRBJ1-2; tentatively, D is TRBD1 (5 bases). The CDR3 is 15 residues long. Per germline, CDR1 SGDLS and CDR2 YYNGEE. V lost 5 bases and J lost 4, with 18 bases in between. The DNA for the CDR3 is TGTGCCAGCAGTAACATGGGACCGCGTCTCTATGGCTACACCTTC. This gives the protein CASSNMGPRLYGYTF.

CDR3: CASRNIQENTEAFF. As DNA, the CDR3 is TGTGCCAGCAGAAACATACAGGAAAACACTGAAGCTTTCTTT. The rearrangement uses TRBV7-2 and TRBJ1-1; weak D call: TRBD1 (5 bases). The CDR3 length is 14 residues. From germline, CDR1 is SGHTA and CDR2 FQGNSA. Trimming removed 6 bases at V and 2 bases at J, with 13 bases between.

This chain connects TRBV11-2 to TRBJ1-2; D remains ambiguous. Germline CDR1 reads SGHAT; CDR2 reads FQNNGV. The length of the CDR3 is 15 residues. With 1 base removed from V and 2 bases from J, the gap between germline ends came to 11 bases. This chain's CDR3 is CASSLASWLNYGYTF. For the CDR3, the DNA is TGTGCCAGCAGCTTAGCCTCTTGGCTGAACTATGGCTACACCTTC.

There are a few counts of this clonotype. A single base separates this from a much larger clone, so it may be a read error. This sequence joins TRBV5-1 and TRBJ2-4, with a weak D call TRBD2 (6 bases). The V gene lost 3 bases and the J gene lost 13 bases, with 20 bases spanning the gap. The length of the CDR3 is 14 residues. Germline V gives CDR1 SGHRS, CDR2 YFSETQ. CDR3 DNA: TGCGCCAGCAGCTCGGGTGCTGGGACTTACAAGCAGTACTTC. It translates to CASSSGAGTYKQYF.

This clonotype came up a few times. The V gene is TRBV28, the J gene TRBJ2-6, with unresolved D. This CDR3 is 16 amino acids long. CDR1 and CDR2 from the germline V gene are MDHEN and SYDVKM. The V gene lost 2 bases and the J gene lost 1 base, with 9 bases spanning the gap. For the CDR3, the DNA is TGTGCCAGCAGTTTACGGTCGGGTTCTGGGGCCAACGTCCTGACTTTC. Translating it yields CASSLRSGSGANVLTF.

This clonotype was found many times. V and J are TRBV28 and TRBJ2-7, with a possible D match to TRBD1 (5 bases). The CDR3 is 15 amino acids. Germline V CDR1 and CDR2: MDHEN, SYDVKM. V dropped 3 bases and J dropped 0 bases, with 12 bases sitting between them. The CDR3 loop reads CASSFGRTISYEQYF. DNA of the CDR3: TGTGCCAGCAGTTTCGGCCGGACAATCTCCTACGAGCAGTACTTC.

This clonotype was found a few times. V is TRBV12-3 or TRBV12-4 and J is TRBJ2-2, with D possibly matching TRBD1 (6 bases). V was trimmed by 5 bases and J by 3 bases, leaving 13 bases between them. This CDR3 spans 15 amino acids. As DNA, the CDR3 is TGTGCCAGCAGTCCTACCGGGACATACACCGGGGAGCTGTTTTTT. This codes for CASSPTGTYTGELFF.

This chain uses TRBV28 with TRBJ2-1; D gene uncertain. CDR3 length equals 10 residues. V lost 4 bases and J lost 10, with 5 bases in between. Per the germline V gene, CDR1 is MDHEN and CDR2 is SYDVKM. The CDR3 loop is CASSCKEQFF. As DNA, the CDR3 is TGTGCCAGCAGTTGTAAAGAGCAGTTCTTC. Looking up the rest from reference TRBV28 and TRBJ2-1 gives the full variable domain: DVKVTQSSRYLVKRTGEKVFLECVQDMDHENMFWYRQDPGLGLRLIYFSYDVKMKEKGDIPEGYSVSREKKERFSLILESASTNQTSMYLCASSCKEQFFGPGTRLTVL.

Ten or more counts support this clonotype. The rearrangement uses TRBV19 and TRBJ2-1; 9 bases map to TRBD2. Germline V gives CDR1 LNHDA, CDR2 SQIVND (reference sequence). This CDR3 is built from 14 residues. V was pared by 6 bases and J by 7 bases, with 7 bases of the junction left unmatched. This chain's CDR3 is CASRQRGAGNEQFF. For the CDR3, the DNA is TGTGCCAGTAGGCAGCGGGGGGCGGGGAATGAGCAGTTCTTC.

A single count supports this clonotype. Just one base apart from a much larger clone, this may be a read error. The chain carries TRBV11-2 and TRBJ2-6, with a weak D call TRBD1 (6 bases). The CDR3 has 20 residues. The V gene's germline CDR1 is SGHAT and CDR2 FQNNGV. The CDR3 spells CASSLTDRIYTRSGANVRTF. CDR3 sequence (DNA): TGTGCCAGCAGCTTAACCGACAGGATATACACTCGCTCTGGGGCCAACGTCCGGACTTTC.

The J gene is TRBJ1-2, the V gene TRBV6-2 or TRBV6-3; 9 bases are shared with TRBD1. The CDR3 runs to 14 residues. The germline gives CDR1 MNHEY, CDR2 SVGEGT. J gave up 8 bases and V 5 bases, and 9 bases lay outside the gene matches. CDR3 in DNA: TGTGCCAGCAGTCCTACCGGGACAGGGTACGGCTACACCTTC. It codes for CASSPTGTGYGYTF.

The genes are TRBV6-6 and TRBJ1-1, with D possibly TRBD1 on 5 matching bases. Germline V gives CDR1 MNHNY, CDR2 SVGAGI (reference sequence). Deletions cut 6 bases from V and 5 bases from J, with 16 bases between. The CDR3 sequence is 14 residues long. For the CDR3, the DNA is TGTGCCAGCAGACCCGGAGACTGGGGGACTGAAGCTTTCTTT. Protein product: CASRPGDWGTEAFF.

The chain carries TRBV7-8 and TRBJ2-7; TRBD2 agrees at 7 bases. J was trimmed by 2 bases and V by 5 bases; bases with no gene match: 6. Germline CDR1 is SGHVS and CDR2 is FQNEAQ. The CDR3 loop spans 14 amino acids. The CDR3 spells CASSVGGMPYEQYF. The CDR3 nucleotides are TGTGCCAGCAGCGTCGGGGGGATGCCCTACGAGCAGTACTTC.